The rows below give T cell receptor beta chains drawn from one sample of a study of vaccination and CD4 T cells after COVID-19. These receptors' antigens are unknown. TCRdb re-derived calls from the PCR reads in MiXCR, one entry per CDR3 protein. The table has approximately 3,000 distinct CDR3 sequences, approximately 25% seen once. Material: CD4+ T cells from blood, cultured in vitro. Receptors originate from a human donor in good health. The CDR3 runs from the conserved cysteine through the conserved F or W. D genes are given only for firm matches. Size is omitted from some rows. Given values are once, few, many or a class for expanded clones.

d_call | j_call | v_call | clone_size | cdr3_nt | cdr3_aa
TRBD1 | TRBJ2-7 | TRBV6-1 | . | TGTGCCAGCAGTGAAGCGTGGACAGGGCCCTACGAGCAGTACTTC | CASSEAWTGPYEQYF
. | TRBJ2-3 | TRBV24-1 | few | TGTGCCACCAGTGCCGGAGCTTACACAGATACGCAGTATTTT | CATSAGAYTDTQYF
. | TRBJ1-1 | TRBV5-1 | . | TGCGCCAGCAGCTTGGGGGTGAACACTGAAGCTTTCTTT | CASSLGVNTEAFF
TRBD1 | TRBJ2-3 | TRBV2 | . | TGTGCCAGCCGGGACAGGGGAGGGGATACGCAGTATTTT | CASRDRGGDTQYF
. | TRBJ1-2 | TRBV2 | few | TGTGCCAGCACCGGACAGTCGGGCTACACCTTC | CASTGQSGYTF
. | TRBJ1-5 | TRBV10-2 | . | TGCGCCAGCAGTGAGTCGCGGGGGGGCAATCAGCCCCAGCATTTT | CASSESRGGNQPQHF
. | TRBJ2-1 | TRBV19 | few | TGTGCCAGTAGTATGCGGAATGAGCAGTTCTTC | CASSMRNEQFF
. | TRBJ2-2 | TRBV25-1 | . | TGTGCCAGCAGTGAATTTGATATAACCGTGAGCACCGGGGAGCTGTTTTTT | CASSEFDITVSTGELFF
TRBD2 | TRBJ2-1 | TRBV7-2 | . | TGTGCCAGCAGCCCGAGGACTAGCGGGGGACCGCAGTTCTTC | CASSPRTSGGPQFF
. | TRBJ2-1 | TRBV28 | . | TGTGCCAGCATCGGACAGCTAGACAATGAGCAGTTCTTC | CASIGQLDNEQFF
. | TRBJ1-5 | TRBV6-1 | medium-sized | TGTGCCAGCAGTCCCCGGGGGGGGATTCAGCCCCAGCATTTT | CASSPRGGIQPQHF
TRBD2 | TRBJ2-5 | TRBV7-2 | . | TGCGCCAGCAGCCGAACGGGACTAGCGGCCCAAGAGACCCAGTACTTC | CASSRTGLAAQETQYF
. | TRBJ2-2 | TRBV24-1 | few | TGTGCCACCAGTGATTTCGGGCGGGAGCTGTTTTTT | CATSDFGRELFF
. | TRBJ1-2 | TRBV6-1 | . | TGTGCCAGCAGACAGGGAGGTGGCTGCACCTTC | CASRQGGGCTF
. | TRBJ1-1 | TRBV12-3/TRBV12-4 | . | TGTGCCAGCAGTTTTGACAGTTTGAACACTGAAGCTTTCTTT | CASSFDSLNTEAFF
. | TRBJ1-6 | TRBV30 | . | TGTGCCTGGAGTGTAAGCCAGGGCGGTTGGCCCCTCCACTTT | CAWSVSQGGWPLHF
TRBD2 | TRBJ2-1 | TRBV5-1 | . | TGCGCCAGCTCAGGACTAGCGGGCCTGAATGAGCAGTTCTTC | CASSGLAGLNEQFF
. | TRBJ1-3 | TRBV19 | . | TGTGCCAGTAGTATAGGTCAGTACACCATATATTTT | CASSIGQYTIYF
. | TRBJ1-1 | TRBV19 | large | TGTGCCAGTACCTCCTCAGCAGGGAGCACTGAAGCTTTCTTT | CASTSSAGSTEAFF
TRBD1 | TRBJ2-7 | TRBV2 | . | TGTGCCAGCATTCCCGAACAGGGGGCCTACGAGCAGTACTTC | CASIPEQGAYEQYF
TRBD2 | TRBJ2-3 | TRBV10-3 | few | TGTGCCATCGGGCTAGCGGGAGGGGGAGATACGCAGTATTTT | CAIGLAGGGDTQYF
. | TRBJ2-1 | TRBV6-1 | . | TGTGCCACCCACCCTTCTCTCTCCTACAATGAGCAGTTCTTC | CATHPSLSYNEQFF
. | TRBJ1-2 | TRBV12-3/TRBV12-4 | . | TGTGCCAGCAGCCAAATAAGGGGTTACTATGGCTACACCTTC | CASSQIRGYYGYTF
TRBD2 | TRBJ2-1 | TRBV20-1 | few | TGCAGTGCTAGATCAGCGGGACTCCCTAACAATGAGCAGTTCTTC | CSARSAGLPNNEQFF
. | TRBJ1-1 | TRBV7-3 | medium-sized | TGTGCCAGCAGCTTACCCTCGAGCACTGAAGCTTTCTTT | CASSLPSSTEAFF
. | TRBJ1-1 | TRBV7-2 | medium-sized | TGTGCCAGCAGCTCAGTACTGGGGGGAAGGGACACTGAAGCTTTCTTT | CASSSVLGGRDTEAFF
. | TRBJ1-2 | TRBV7-3 | few | TGTGCCAGCAGCTTAAGGGGGGGCACCTCTAACTATGGCTACACCTTC | CASSLRGGTSNYGYTF
. | TRBJ2-7 | TRBV7-8 | few | TGTGCCAGCAGCTTAGCCTCTGGGATATACGAGCAGTACTTC | CASSLASGIYEQYF
TRBD1 | TRBJ1-2 | TRBV28 | . | TGTGCCAGCAGGGACAGGGGGTTCTATGGCTACACCTTC | CASRDRGFYGYTF
. | TRBJ2-5 | TRBV20-1 | few | TGCAGTGCTAGAGAGGGACAACAAGAGACCCAGTACTTC | CSAREGQQETQYF
. | TRBJ2-3 | TRBV9 | . | TGTGCCAGCGGAGGGGTAGGCCCTGTCACAGATACGCAGTATTTT | CASGGVGPVTDTQYF
. | TRBJ1-5 | TRBV28 | . | TGTGCCAGCAGTTTACAAAGTCAGCCCCAGCATTTT | CASSLQSQPQHF
TRBD1 | TRBJ2-1 | TRBV2 | few | TGTGCCAGCAGTGGAGGGGGCCATGAGCAGTTCTTC | CASSGGGHEQFF
. | TRBJ2-5 | TRBV5-1 | . | TGCGCCAGCAGATCCGGGACGGATCAAGAGACCCAGTACTTC | CASRSGTDQETQYF
. | TRBJ2-7 | TRBV24-1 | few | TGTGCCACCAGTGATTGCGGCAGCTCACCCTCTCTTGAGCAGTACTTC | CATSDCGSSPSLEQYF
. | TRBJ2-1 | TRBV24-1 | . | TGTGCCACCAGTGATCCCACAGGGAGCTCCTACAATGAGCAGTTCTTC | CATSDPTGSSYNEQFF
TRBD1 | TRBJ2-5 | TRBV27 | . | TGTGCCAGCAGACCAGACAGGGTGCTTGAGACCCAGTACTTC | CASRPDRVLETQYF
TRBD2 | TRBJ2-5 | TRBV7-2 | few | TGTGCCAGCAGCTTCGGACTAGCGGTCCAAGAGACCCAGTACTTC | CASSFGLAVQETQYF
. | TRBJ2-5 | TRBV20-1 | few | TGCAGTGCAAGAAGGGGGGCAAGTAGGGTAGAGACCCAGTACTTC | CSARRGASRVETQYF
. | TRBJ2-7 | TRBV18 | . | TGTGCCAGTAAAACCTCGGGCGGGACCTACGAGCAGTACTTC | CASKTSGGTYEQYF
TRBD1 | TRBJ2-7 | TRBV6-1 | few | TGTGCCAGCAAACCGACAGGGTACGAGCAGTACTTC | CASKPTGYEQYF
. | TRBJ1-1 | TRBV20-1 | . | TGCAGTGCTAGAGGGATTACAGGGAAGGATGGCACTGAAGCTTTCTTT | CSARGITGKDGTEAFF
. | TRBJ1-6 | TRBV5-1 | few | TGCGCCAGCAGCTTGGTCGGCGGGGGAGCTTCACCCCTCCACTTT | CASSLVGGGASPLHF
. | TRBJ1-6 | TRBV6-2/TRBV6-3 | . | TGTGCCAGCAGGGACTCGGGGAATTCACCCCTCCACTTT | CASRDSGNSPLHF
. | TRBJ1-2 | TRBV6-1 | medium-sized | TGTGCCAGCAGACGATTAGGACGGCTCTATGGCTACACCTTC | CASRRLGRLYGYTF
TRBD1 | TRBJ1-1 | TRBV5-4 | . | TGTGCCAGCAGATCCGGGACAGGGGGCGCGCACACTGAAGCTTTCTTT | CASRSGTGGAHTEAFF
TRBD1 | TRBJ1-1 | TRBV5-1 | . | TGCGCCAGCAGCTCCTTAGAACCCGGACAGGGTTACTCTGAAGCTTTCTTT | CASSSLEPGQGYSEAFF
. | TRBJ2-2 | TRBV27 | few | TGTGAGGAGGGGGGGAAGCAACGATCGAACACCGGGGAGCTGTTTTTT | CEEGGKQRSNTGELFF
TRBD2 | TRBJ2-5 | TRBV4-3 | . | TGCGCCAGCAGCCAAGATGGGGAGGGGTATGAAGAGACCCAGTACTTC | CASSQDGEGYEETQYF
. | TRBJ1-1 | TRBV5-1 | few | TGCGCCAGCAGCTCCGGGGTCGGGAGCACTGAAGCTTTCTTT | CASSSGVGSTEAFF
TRBD1 | TRBJ2-7 | TRBV7-9 | . | TGTGCCAGCAGCTTCAAGGGACAGGGCGACTACGAGCAGTACTTC | CASSFKGQGDYEQYF
. | TRBJ2-2 | TRBV12-3/TRBV12-4 | few | TGTGCCAGCAGCGTATACACCGGGGAGCTGTTTTTT | CASSVYTGELFF
TRBD2 | TRBJ2-3 | TRBV28 | few | TGTGCCAGCAGTGCTAGCGGGCGCACAGATACGCAGTATTTT | CASSASGRTDTQYF
. | TRBJ2-1 | TRBV19 | few | TGTGCCAGTAGTATAGTAAGACTAGGAAACAATGAGCAGTTCTTC | CASSIVRLGNNEQFF
. | TRBJ2-7 | TRBV5-6 | few | TGTGCCAGCAGCTTCACAGATTCCTACGAGCAGTACTTC | CASSFTDSYEQYF